The 2 T cell receptor beta chains given below trace back to one sample, sequenced in a study of blood T cell repertoires in COVID-19. Repertoires were generated with immunoSEQ multiplex PCR, while TCRdb's copy carries only in-frame clones and drops some. Of approximately 400,000 clones in the sample, more than 75% are singletons; the top ten hold about 1.2%. Source material: PBMCs or T cells enriched from blood (not recorded which). These receptors were collected from a woman between 18 and 29 years old who had recovered from COVID-19.

The chain employs TRBV19 and TRBJ1-6; D might be TRBD1 (6 bases). Per the germline V gene, CDR1 is LNHDA and CDR2 is SQIVND (reference sequence). The V and J ends lost 6 bases and 8 bases respectively, with 14 bases between them. The CDR3 runs to 14 residues. The DNA for the CDR3 is TGTGCCAGTAGCCGCGGACAGACCCATTCACCCCTCCACTTT. Its translation: CASSRGQTHSPLHF. Full variable domain (remainder filled in from reference TRBV19 and TRBJ1-6): DGGITQSPKYLFRKEGQNVTLSCEQNLNHDAMYWYRQDPGQGLRLIYYSQIVNDFQKGDIAEGYSVSREKKESFPLTVTSAQKNPTAFYLCASSRGQTHSPLHFGNGTRLTVT.

This chain uses TRBV6-5 with TRBJ1-6, with a weak D call TRBD1 (5 bases). Germline CDR1 is MNHEY and CDR2 is SVGAGI. The CDR3 is 13 amino acids. V lost 8 bases and J lost 10, with 15 bases in between. The CDR3 here is CASGSGFRSPLHF. The CDR3 nucleotides read TGTGCCAGCGGTTCAGGGTTTAGATCACCCCTCCACTTT.